This T cell receptor beta chain was obtained from a study of blood T cells in healthy people across ages. Study-wide results and caveats: Bulk PBMC profiling left naive and antigen-experienced comparisons inconclusive.

Germline V gene sequence: CDR1 LGHNA, CDR2 YSLEER. V shed 7 bases and J shed 6 bases, with 19 bases lying between them. The CDR3 spans 14 residues. As for this clonotype: Its antigen is unidentified.

Next came a second PCR, run for about 7 to 12 cycles, which used a sample-barcoded 5' primer along with a J-beta primer mix. TCRdb ran MiXCR on the 5' RACE reads and lists one entry per CDR3 protein. The sample carries around 990,000 distinct CDR3 sequences, less than 25% recorded once. These data were also reused for a study on T cells of mothers and their children.

The chain couples TRBV4-3 to TRBJ2-7, with D unclear. The specimen sequenced was blood. This TCR was sampled from a girl aged 2 to 9 in good health. The CDR3 sequence is CASTWKTLLAEQYF. In nucleotides, the CDR3 is TGCGCCAGCACCTGGAAAACCCTACTGGCCGAGCAGTACTTC.